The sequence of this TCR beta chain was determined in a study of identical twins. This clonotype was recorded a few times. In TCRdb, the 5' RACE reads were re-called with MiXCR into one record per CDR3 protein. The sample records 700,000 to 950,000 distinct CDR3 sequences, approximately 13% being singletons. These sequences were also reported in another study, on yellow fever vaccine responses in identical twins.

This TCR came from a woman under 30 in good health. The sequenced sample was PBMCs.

CDR3 in amino acids: CASRLDSLSTDTQYF. In nucleotides, the CDR3 is TGTGCCAGCAGATTGGACAGCCTAAGCACAGATACGCAGTATTTT. The chain couples TRBV12-3 or TRBV12-4 to TRBJ2-3; a possible D gene is TRBD1 (6 bases). The germline V and J ends were trimmed by 6 bases and 0 bases, with 13 bases remaining between them. The CDR3 has 15 residues.